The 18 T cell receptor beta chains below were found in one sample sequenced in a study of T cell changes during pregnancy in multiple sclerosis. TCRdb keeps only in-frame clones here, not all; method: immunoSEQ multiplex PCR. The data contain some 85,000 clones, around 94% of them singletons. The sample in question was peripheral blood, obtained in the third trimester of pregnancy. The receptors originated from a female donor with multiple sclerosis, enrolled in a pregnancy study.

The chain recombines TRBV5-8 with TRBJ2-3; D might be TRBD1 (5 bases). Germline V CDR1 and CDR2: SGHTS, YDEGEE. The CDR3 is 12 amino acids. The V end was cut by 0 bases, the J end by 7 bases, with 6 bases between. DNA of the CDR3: TGTGCCAGCAGCTTGGGACAGAATACGCAGTATTTT. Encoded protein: CASSLGQNTQYF.

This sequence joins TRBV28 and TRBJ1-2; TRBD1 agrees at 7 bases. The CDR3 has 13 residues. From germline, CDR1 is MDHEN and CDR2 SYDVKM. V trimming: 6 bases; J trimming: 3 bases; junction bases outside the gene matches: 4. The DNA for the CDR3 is TGTGCCAGCAGCGCAGGGACAGACTATGGCTACACCTTC. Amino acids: CASSAGTDYGYTF.

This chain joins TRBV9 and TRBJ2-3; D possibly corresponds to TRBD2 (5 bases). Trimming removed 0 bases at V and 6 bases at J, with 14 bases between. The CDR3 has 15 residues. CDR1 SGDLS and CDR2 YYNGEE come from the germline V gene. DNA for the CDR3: TGTGCCAGCAGCGTAGTTTCGGATTGGAGGGATACGCAGTATTTT. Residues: CASSVVSDWRDTQYF.

The CDR3 reads CAISGADRADYGYTF. In DNA, the CDR3 is TGTGCCATCAGTGGGGCCGACAGGGCTGACTATGGCTACACCTTC. V and J are TRBV10-3 and TRBJ1-2; 7 bases align to TRBD1. The CDR3 runs to 15 residues. Looked up from germline, CDR1 is ENHRY and CDR2 is SYGVKD. J gave up 3 bases and V 4 bases, and 8 bases lay outside the gene matches.

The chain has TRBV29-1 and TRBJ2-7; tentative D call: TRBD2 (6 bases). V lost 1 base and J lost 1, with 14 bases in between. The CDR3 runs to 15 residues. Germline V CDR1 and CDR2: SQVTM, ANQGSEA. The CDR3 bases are TGCAGCGTTGAAGGCGGGGCGGGACCTTCCTACGAGCAGTACTTC. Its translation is CSVEGGAGPSYEQYF.

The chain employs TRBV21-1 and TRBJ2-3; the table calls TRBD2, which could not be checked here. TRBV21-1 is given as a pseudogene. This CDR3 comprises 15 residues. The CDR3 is CASNRGIANIDTQYF. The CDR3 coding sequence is TGTGCCAGCAACCGTGGGATAGCGAATATTGATACGCAGTATTTT.

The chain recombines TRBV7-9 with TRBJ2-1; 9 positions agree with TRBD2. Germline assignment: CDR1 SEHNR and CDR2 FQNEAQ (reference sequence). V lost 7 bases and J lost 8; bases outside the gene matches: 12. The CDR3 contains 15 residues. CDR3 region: CASTPKTSGWDEQFF. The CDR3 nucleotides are TGTGCCAGCACCCCGAAAACTAGCGGGTGGGATGAGCAGTTCTTC.

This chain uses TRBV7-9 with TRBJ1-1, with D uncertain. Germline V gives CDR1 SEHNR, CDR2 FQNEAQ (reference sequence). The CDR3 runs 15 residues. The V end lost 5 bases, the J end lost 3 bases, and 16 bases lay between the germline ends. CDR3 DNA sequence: TGTGCCAGCAGCCGAAGAGGATCTCGGGACACTGAAGCTTTCTTT. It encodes CASSRRGSRDTEAFF.

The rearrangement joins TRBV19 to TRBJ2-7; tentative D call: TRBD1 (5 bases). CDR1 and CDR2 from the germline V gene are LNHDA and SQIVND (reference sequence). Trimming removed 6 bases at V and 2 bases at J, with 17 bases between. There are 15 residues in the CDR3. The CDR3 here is CASSTARQLAYEQYF. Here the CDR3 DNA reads TGTGCCAGTAGCACCGCGCGACAGCTTGCCTACGAGCAGTACTTC.

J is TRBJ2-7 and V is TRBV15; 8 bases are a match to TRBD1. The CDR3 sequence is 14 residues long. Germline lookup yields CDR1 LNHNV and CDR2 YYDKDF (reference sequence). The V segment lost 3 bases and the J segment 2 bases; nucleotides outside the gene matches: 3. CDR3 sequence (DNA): TGTGCCACCAGCAGGGACAGGGATGCCTACGAGCAGTACTTC. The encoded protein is CATSRDRDAYEQYF.

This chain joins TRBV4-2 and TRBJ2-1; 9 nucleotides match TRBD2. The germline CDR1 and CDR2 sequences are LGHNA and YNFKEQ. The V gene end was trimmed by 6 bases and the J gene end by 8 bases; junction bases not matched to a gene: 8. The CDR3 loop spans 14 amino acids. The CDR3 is CASSFGLASHEQFF. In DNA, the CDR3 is TGTGCCAGCAGTTTCGGACTAGCGTCTCATGAGCAGTTCTTC.

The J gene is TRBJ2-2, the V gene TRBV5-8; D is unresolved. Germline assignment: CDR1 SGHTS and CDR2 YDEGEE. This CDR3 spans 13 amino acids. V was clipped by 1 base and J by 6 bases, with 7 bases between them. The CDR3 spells CASSLMSSGELFF. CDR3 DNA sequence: TGTGCCAGCAGCTTGATGAGTTCCGGGGAGCTGTTTTTT.

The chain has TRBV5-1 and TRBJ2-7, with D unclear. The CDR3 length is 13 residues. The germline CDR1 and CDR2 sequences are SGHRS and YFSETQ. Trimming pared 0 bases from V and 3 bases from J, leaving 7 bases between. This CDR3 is CASSLDFYYEQYF. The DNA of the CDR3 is TGCGCCAGCAGCTTGGACTTTTACTACGAGCAGTACTTC.

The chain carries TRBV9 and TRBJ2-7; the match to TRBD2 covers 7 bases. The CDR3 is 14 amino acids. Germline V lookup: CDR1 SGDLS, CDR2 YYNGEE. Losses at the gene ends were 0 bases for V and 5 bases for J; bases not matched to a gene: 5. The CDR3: CASSVGPGGDEQYF. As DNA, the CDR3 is TGTGCCAGCAGCGTAGGCCCGGGAGGTGACGAGCAGTACTTC.

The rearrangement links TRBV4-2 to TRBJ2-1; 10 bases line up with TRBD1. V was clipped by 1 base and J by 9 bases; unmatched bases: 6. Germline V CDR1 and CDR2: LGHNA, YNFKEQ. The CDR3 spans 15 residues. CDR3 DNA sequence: TGTGCCAGCAGCCAAGGACAGGGGGCCGGTAGTGAGCAGTTCTTC. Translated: CASSQGQGAGSEQFF.

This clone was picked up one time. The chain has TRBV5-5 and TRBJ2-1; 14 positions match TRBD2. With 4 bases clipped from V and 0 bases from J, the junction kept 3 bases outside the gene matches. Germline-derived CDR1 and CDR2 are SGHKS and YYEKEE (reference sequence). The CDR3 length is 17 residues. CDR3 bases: TGTGCCAGCAGCCCGGGACTAGCGGGAGTCTCCTACAATGAGCAGTTCTTC. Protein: CASSPGLAGVSYNEQFF.

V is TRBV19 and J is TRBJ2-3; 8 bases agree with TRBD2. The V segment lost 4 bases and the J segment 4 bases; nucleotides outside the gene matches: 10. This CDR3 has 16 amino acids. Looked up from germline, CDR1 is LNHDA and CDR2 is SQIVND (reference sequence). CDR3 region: CASSRPAGEGSDTQYF. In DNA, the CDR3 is TGTGCCAGTAGTAGACCAGCGGGAGAGGGGTCAGATACGCAGTATTTT.

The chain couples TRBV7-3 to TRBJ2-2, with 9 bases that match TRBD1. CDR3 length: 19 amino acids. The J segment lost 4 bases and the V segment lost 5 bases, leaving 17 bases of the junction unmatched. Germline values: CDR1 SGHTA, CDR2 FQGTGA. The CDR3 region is CASSPILGGQGSFTGELFF. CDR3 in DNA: TGTGCCAGCAGCCCCATTTTGGGGGGACAGGGTAGTTTCACCGGGGAGCTGTTTTTT.